This is a list of T cell receptor beta chains from one sample in a study of regulatory T cells in long-lasting Graves disease. TCRdb fed the multiplex PCR reads into MiXCR, producing one record per CDR3 protein. The data contain about 450,000 distinct CDR3 sequences, around 22% of them singletons. The sample was peripheral blood mononuclear cells (PBMCs), taken when the disease was refractory, from a patient treated with antithyroid drugs. These receptors were collected from a female donor with Graves disease. Both conserved end residues are part of each CDR3. D genes are given only for firm matches. Only part of the rows carry a size: once, few, many, or a class if the clone is expanded.

V	D	J	size	CDR3	DNA
TRBV7-9	NA	TRBJ2-7	NA	CASSTTWAASYEQYF	TGTGCCAGCAGCACCACGTGGGCCGCCTCCTACGAGCAGTACTTC
TRBV7-8	NA	TRBJ1-5	many	CASSLDGSQPQHF	TGTGCCAGCAGCTTAGACGGGAGTCAGCCCCAGCATTTT
TRBV12-3/TRBV12-4	NA	TRBJ2-2	NA	CASIRGGANTGELFF	TGTGCCAGCATTCGTGGGGGAGCGAACACCGGGGAGCTGTTTTTT
TRBV5-6	NA	TRBJ1-1	NA	CASSLVQGPNTEASF	TGTGCCAGCAGCTTGGTGCAAGGCCCGAACACTGAAGCTTCCTTT
TRBV4-1	NA	TRBJ2-3	few	CASSRPGGKSTDTQYF	TGCGCCAGCAGCCGTCCGGGCGGAAAAAGCACAGATACGCAGTATTTT
TRBV2	NA	TRBJ1-2	many	CASSDSKVDGYTF	TGTGCCAGCAGTGACAGCAAGGTGGATGGCTACACCTTC
TRBV9	NA	TRBJ2-5	NA	CASSPREGRYQETQYF	TGTGCCAGCAGCCCCCGGGAAGGCCGGTACCAAGAGACCCAGTACTTC
TRBV3-1	NA	TRBJ1-3	many	CASSQVPAMGNTIYF	TGTGCCAGCAGCCAAGTCCCGGCGATGGGAAACACCATATATTTT
TRBV12-3/TRBV12-4	NA	TRBJ1-2	NA	CASRMTVASDYTF	TGTGCCAGCAGGATGACAGTGGCCTCGGACTACACCTTC
TRBV5-5	NA	TRBJ1-3	once	CASSLKDRSGNTIYF	TGTGCCAGCAGCTTAAAAGACAGATCTGGAAACACCATATATTTT
TRBV6-2/TRBV6-3	NA	TRBJ1-5	NA	CASSYAGWRGNQPQHF	TGTGCCAGCAGTTACGCGGGATGGCGGGGCAATCAGCCCCAGCATTTT
TRBV5-1	NA	TRBJ2-4	few	CASSLDAVGASTKNIQYF	TGCGCCAGCAGCTTGGATGCGGTCGGGGCGAGCACCAAAAACATTCAGTACTTC
TRBV28	NA	TRBJ2-2	few	CASRDGDTGTGELFF	TGTGCCAGCAGGGACGGGGACACCGGTACCGGGGAGCTGTTTTTT
TRBV7-9	NA	TRBJ2-7	few	CASSSGTRRGNEQYF	TGTGCCAGCAGCTCTGGGACCCGACGGGGGAACGAGCAGTACTTC
TRBV7-2	TRBD2	TRBJ2-2	many	CASSLAREGTGELFF	TGTGCCAGCAGCTTAGCTAGGGAGGGGACCGGGGAGCTGTTTTTT
TRBV19	NA	TRBJ1-1	NA	CASSITGVWAEAFF	TGTGCCAGTAGTATTACCGGGGTTTGGGCTGAAGCTTTCTTT
TRBV6-1	NA	TRBJ2-3	few	CASKLGETDTQYF	TGTGCCAGCAAACTAGGTGAAACAGATACGCAGTATTTT
TRBV27	TRBD1	TRBJ1-5	few	CASSPKPPGQQTNQPQHF	TGTGCCAGCAGTCCCAAACCTCCGGGACAGCAAACAAATCAGCCCCAGCATTTT
TRBV2	NA	TRBJ1-5	NA	CASSQAHGSNQPQHF	TGTGCCAGCAGCCAAGCTCACGGTAGCAATCAGCCCCAGCATTTT
TRBV11-2	NA	TRBJ2-5	many	CASSLFSGRQETQYF	TGTGCCAGCAGCCTGTTTTCAGGGCGCCAAGAGACCCAGTACTTC
TRBV20-1	TRBD2	TRBJ2-7	few	CSARDRQREEVRYEQYF	TGCAGTGCTAGAGATCGGCAGCGGGAGGAAGTTAGGTACGAGCAGTACTTC
TRBV25-1	NA	TRBJ1-2	NA	CASSDLVSDYGYTF	TGTGCCAGCAGTGATTTGGTATCCGACTATGGCTACACCTTC
TRBV19	TRBD1	TRBJ1-1	NA	CASSTDRVNTEAFF	TGTGCCAGTAGTACGGACAGGGTGAACACTGAAGCTTTCTTT
TRBV19	TRBD1	TRBJ1-5	NA	CASTHRTGVTFSNQPQHF	TGTGCCAGTACCCACCGGACAGGGGTCACGTTTAGCAATCAGCCCCAGCATTTT
TRBV27	TRBD1	TRBJ1-2	many	CASSLGVPGQGSNYGYTF	TGTGCCAGCAGTTTAGGGGTCCCGGGACAGGGATCTAACTATGGCTACACCTTC
TRBV19	NA	TRBJ1-1	NA	CATLPWGGEGTEAFF	TGTGCCACACTCCCATGGGGGGGCGAGGGCACTGAAGCTTTCTTT
TRBV11-2	TRBD1	TRBJ2-3	NA	CASMETGGADTQYF	TGTGCCAGCATGGAGACAGGGGGCGCAGATACGCAGTATTTT
TRBV11-2	NA	TRBJ2-7	few	CASSFGGGPSYEQYF	TGTGCCAGCAGCTTTGGGGGAGGACCGTCCTACGAGCAGTACTTC
TRBV7-8	NA	TRBJ2-5	NA	CASSVHQGPEETQYF	TGTGCCAGCAGCGTTCATCAGGGGCCGGAAGAGACCCAGTACTTC
TRBV19	TRBD1	TRBJ1-5	NA	CASSIAGGPGPQHF	TGTGCCAGTAGTATAGCAGGGGGGCCAGGGCCCCAGCATTTT
TRBV7-2	NA	TRBJ2-7	many	CASSSFALSYEQYF	TGTGCCAGCAGCTCCTTTGCCCTATCCTACGAGCAGTACTTC
TRBV19	NA	TRBJ1-1	NA	CASSTGDVNTEAFF	TGTGCCAGTAGTACAGGAGACGTGAACACTGAAGCTTTCTTT
TRBV7-2	NA	TRBJ2-7	few	CASSPPGQTYEQYF	TGTGCCAGCAGCCCACCGGGACAAACCTACGAGCAGTACTTC
TRBV30	NA	TRBJ1-1	NA	CAWTSWGDTEAFF	TGTGCCTGGACGAGCTGGGGGGACACTGAAGCTTTCTTT
TRBV10-3	NA	TRBJ2-5	NA	CATSQGHEETQYF	TGTGCCACCTCACAGGGACACGAAGAGACCCAGTACTTC
TRBV11-2	NA	TRBJ1-2	many	CASSRWADVNYGYTF	TGTGCCAGCAGCCGCTGGGCGGACGTTAACTATGGCTACACCTTC
TRBV5-1	TRBD2	TRBJ2-7	few	CASSPNSGTTYEQYF	TGCGCCAGCAGCCCGAATAGCGGGACCACCTACGAGCAGTACTTC
TRBV28	TRBD2	TRBJ2-5	many	CASSSGTSGPEHF	TGTGCCAGCAGCTCTGGGACTAGCGGCCCGGAGCACTTC
TRBV7-3	NA	TRBJ2-3	NA	CASSRLGVTDTQYF	TGTGCCAGCAGCCGATTAGGGGTCACAGATACGCAGTATTTT
TRBV20-1	NA	TRBJ2-5	NA	CSARDLGSRETQYF	TGCAGTGCTAGAGATCTCGGGAGTCGAGAGACCCAGTACTTC
TRBV30	TRBD1	TRBJ2-7	few	CAWSVGGSDYEQYF	TGTGCCTGGAGTGTAGGGGGCAGCGACTACGAGCAGTACTTC
TRBV4-2	NA	TRBJ1-2	few	CASSQDLQTYGYTF	TGTGCCAGCAGCCAAGATCTACAGACCTATGGCTACACCTTC